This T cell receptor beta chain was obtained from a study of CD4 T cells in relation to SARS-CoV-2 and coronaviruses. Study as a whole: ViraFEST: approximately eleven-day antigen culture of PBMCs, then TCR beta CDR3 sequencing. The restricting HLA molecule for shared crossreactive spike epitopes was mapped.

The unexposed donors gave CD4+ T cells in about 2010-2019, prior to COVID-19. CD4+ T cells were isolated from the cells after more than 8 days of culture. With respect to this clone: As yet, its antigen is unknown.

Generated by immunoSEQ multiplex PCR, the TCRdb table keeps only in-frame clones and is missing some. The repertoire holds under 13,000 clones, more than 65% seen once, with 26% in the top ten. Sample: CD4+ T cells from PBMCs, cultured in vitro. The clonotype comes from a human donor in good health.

The CDR3 coding sequence is TGTGCCAGCAGCCTAGGAGCTGGCTATGGCTACACCTTC. This codes for CASSLGAGYGYTF. This chain connects TRBV5-4 to TRBJ1-2; D unclear. The V gene lost 4 bases and the J gene lost 4 bases, with 11 bases spanning the gap. This CDR3 has 13 amino acids. Germline CDR1 and CDR2: SGHNT and YYREEE (reference sequence).